The rows below give T cell receptor beta chains drawn from one sample of a study of T cell responses to AZD1222 COVID-19 vaccine. Here immunoSEQ multiplex PCR was the method, and the copy in TCRdb shows in-frame clones only, minus some. The sample holds 120,000 to 150,000 clones, 90% seen once. This specimen consisted of peripheral blood, obtained on day 0 of AZD1222 vaccination. These receptors came from an adult in good health. Both conserved end residues are part of each CDR3. The order of the fields is CDR3 length, V gene, D gene, J gene, clone size, CDR3 protein, CDR3 DNA. The D gene is left open where the match is weak. Expanded clones are given a class, and other clones once, few, many or no size at all.

15	TRBV6-5	TRBD1	TRBJ2-5	-	CASSADRAKEETQYF	TGTGCCAGCAGCGCGGACAGGGCTAAGGAAGAGACCCAGTACTTC
16	TRBV5-1	TRBD1	TRBJ1-2	-	CASSPWGQEQNYGYTF	TGCGCCAGCAGTCCCTGGGGACAGGAACAAAACTATGGCTACACCTTC
14	TRBV4-1	-	TRBJ2-7	-	CASSPGSNKYEQYF	TGCGCCAGCAGCCCAGGGTCTAACAAATACGAGCAGTACTTC
13	TRBV5-6	-	TRBJ2-3	-	CASSLGALRTQYF	TGTGCCAGCAGCTTGGGTGCACTTCGGACGCAGTATTTT
14	TRBV19	TRBD1	TRBJ1-2	-	CASSISTGGSGYTF	TGTGCCAGTAGTATATCCACAGGGGGCTCTGGCTACACCTTC
12	TRBV3-1/TRBV3-2	TRBD1	TRBJ1-1	-	CASSPGTVEAFF	TGTGCCAGCAGCCCGGGGACAGTTGAAGCTTTCTTT
17	TRBV4-3	TRBD2	TRBJ2-7	-	CASSQARASGLFSEQYF	TGCGCCAGCAGCCAAGCCCGGGCTAGCGGGTTATTCTCCGAGCAGTACTTC
13	TRBV7-8	-	TRBJ1-1	-	CASSLAPETEAFF	TGTGCCAGCAGCTTAGCACCTGAGACTGAAGCTTTCTTT
15	TRBV3-1/TRBV3-2	-	TRBJ2-7	-	CASSPMAGTAYEQYF	TGTGCCAGCAGCCCTATGGCGGGGACAGCATACGAGCAGTACTTC
17	TRBV9	TRBD2	TRBJ2-5	few	CASSAGPGLAGRETQYF	TGTGCCAGCAGCGCGGGCCCGGGACTAGCGGGACGGGAGACCCAGTACTTC
16	TRBV7-2	TRBD2	TRBJ2-1	-	CASSALAGGSYNEQFF	TGTGCCAGCAGCGCACTAGCGGGGGGCTCCTACAATGAGCAGTTCTTC
17	TRBV27	TRBD1	TRBJ1-3	-	CASSLTGQGALGNTIYF	TGTGCCAGCAGTTTAACAGGACAGGGGGCGTTGGGAAACACCATATATTTT
13	TRBV3-1/TRBV3-2	-	TRBJ2-5	-	CASSQSGKETQYF	TGTGCCAGCAGCCAATCGGGGAAAGAGACCCAGTACTTC
14	TRBV3-1/TRBV3-2	-	TRBJ1-5	-	CASSSVGVAQPQHF	TGTGCCAGCAGCTCCGTGGGGGTGGCTCAGCCCCAGCATTTT
14	TRBV7-9	-	TRBJ2-6	-	CASGPGSGANVLTF	TGTGCCAGCGGGCCGGGCTCTGGGGCCAACGTCCTGACTTTC
13	TRBV5-5	-	TRBJ2-3	-	CASSSDFTDTQYF	TGTGCCAGCAGCTCGGACTTTACAGATACGCAGTATTTT
17	TRBV4-1	-	TRBJ1-4	-	CASSPQGGVNTNEKLFF	TGCGCCAGCAGCCCCCAGGGTGGGGTCAATACTAATGAAAAACTGTTTTTT
15	TRBV7-6	-	TRBJ2-3	-	CASSAVATSTDTQYF	TGTGCCAGCAGCGCAGTGGCTACTAGCACAGATACGCAGTATTTT
15	TRBV5-4	-	TRBJ2-3	-	CASSSVGGGTDTQYF	TGTGCCAGCAGCTCGGTAGGGGGGGGAACAGATACGCAGTATTTT
16	TRBV19	-	TRBJ2-7	-	CASSIDQAALTYEQYF	TGTGCCAGTAGTATAGATCAGGCAGCGCTGACCTACGAGCAGTACTTC
16	TRBV7-2	TRBD1	TRBJ1-1	-	CASSTRGRAANTEAFF	TGTGCCAGCAGCACAAGGGGGCGTGCAGCAAACACTGAAGCTTTCTTT
17	TRBV5-1	TRBD1	TRBJ1-1	-	CASSLRGQGPGDTEAFF	TGCGCCAGCAGCTTGAGAGGACAGGGGCCAGGGGACACTGAAGCTTTCTTT
15	TRBV3-1/TRBV3-2	-	TRBJ2-7	-	CASSPGQTLPYEQYF	TGTGCCAGCAGCCCAGGACAAACACTACCCTACGAGCAGTACTTC
14	TRBV29-1	TRBD1	TRBJ1-1	-	CSVAGTGGNTEAFF	TGCAGCGTTGCCGGGACAGGGGGGAACACTGAAGCTTTCTTT
14	TRBV7-2	-	TRBJ1-1	few	CASSLDRANTEAFF	TGTGCCAGCAGCTTAGACAGGGCGAACACTGAAGCTTTCTTT
15	TRBV10-3	TRBD2	TRBJ2-3	-	CAISEGRGSTDTQYF	TGTGCCATCAGTGAAGGGCGGGGGAGCACAGATACGCAGTATTTT
14	TRBV2	-	TRBJ1-3	-	CASVETASGNTIYF	TGTGCCAGCGTGGAGACTGCCTCTGGAAACACCATATATTTT
12	TRBV7-3	TRBD1	TRBJ2-1	-	CASSSDRGEQFF	TGTGCCAGCAGCTCGGACAGGGGCGAGCAGTTCTTC
14	TRBV30	TRBD1	TRBJ2-2	-	CAWYGQGVAGELFF	TGTGCCTGGTACGGGCAGGGGGTTGCCGGGGAGCTGTTTTTT
13	TRBV12-3/TRBV12-4	-	TRBJ1-1	-	CASNLGGGLGFFF	TGTGCCAGCAATCTAGGAGGCGGGCTGGGGTTCTTCTTT
16	TRBV4-1	TRBD1	TRBJ1-5	-	CASSQTRDRSNQPQHF	TGCGCCAGCAGCCAGACCCGGGACAGGAGCAATCAGCCCCAGCATTTT
13	TRBV6-5	-	TRBJ1-1	-	CASSYSPGRAAFF	TGTGCCAGCAGTTACTCTCCAGGTAGGGCGGCTTTCTTT
14	TRBV25-1	TRBD1	TRBJ1-1	-	CASSKTGGRTEAFF	TGTGCCAGCAGCAAGACAGGGGGAAGGACTGAAGCTTTCTTT
19	TRBV11-2	-	TRBJ2-7	-	CASSLGQWLAPSVSYEQYF	TGTGCCAGCAGCTTAGGCCAATGGCTAGCGCCGAGTGTCTCCTACGAGCAGTACTTC
15	TRBV15	-	TRBJ1-1	-	CATSRERGMNTEAFF	TGTGCCACCAGCAGAGAGAGGGGGATGAACACTGAAGCTTTCTTT
11	TRBV12-5	-	TRBJ2-7	-	CASGLVAEQYF	TGTGCTAGTGGTTTGGTAGCGGAGCAGTACTTC
16	TRBV19	-	TRBJ2-5	once	CASRAPFRGGGETQYF	TGTGCCAGTAGGGCCCCTTTTAGGGGAGGGGGGGAGACCCAGTACTTC
16	TRBV28	TRBD1	TRBJ2-2	-	CASSEIRDRNTGELFF	TGTGCCAGCAGTGAGATCCGGGACAGAAACACCGGGGAGCTGTTTTTT
14	TRBV27	-	TRBJ2-7	-	CASSSLSRRYEQYF	TGTGCCAGCAGTTCTCTGTCCAGACGCTACGAGCAGTACTTC
15	TRBV3-1/TRBV3-2	-	TRBJ1-4	-	CASSQVPPPREKLFF	TGTGCCAGCAGCCAAGTTCCTCCCCCGCGGGAAAAACTGTTTTTT
15	TRBV19	-	TRBJ1-6	-	CASKLSVESYSPLHF	TGTGCCAGTAAGTTATCCGTCGAGAGTTACTCACCCCTCCACTTT
15	TRBV9	-	TRBJ2-1	-	CASSGVLGTLAEQFF	TGTGCCAGCAGCGGAGTCCTGGGGACCTTAGCTGAGCAGTTCTTC
16	TRBV19	-	TRBJ2-6	-	CASRTDANSGANVLTF	TGTGCCAGTAGGACAGACGCGAACTCTGGGGCCAACGTCCTGACTTTC
11	TRBV25-1	-	TRBJ2-7	few	CASSRNYEQYF	TGTGCCAGCAGTAGAAACTACGAGCAGTACTTC
13	TRBV6-4	TRBD1	TRBJ1-1	-	CASRSSGQVEAFF	TGTGCCAGCAGATCGAGTGGACAGGTGGAAGCTTTCTTT
15	TRBV7-8	-	TRBJ2-1	-	CASSRDSSSYNEQFF	TGTGCCAGCAGCCGGGACTCGAGCTCCTACAATGAGCAGTTCTTC
14	TRBV6-2/TRBV6-3	TRBD1	TRBJ1-6	-	CASSQTSGGRPLHF	TGTGCCAGCAGTCAAACCTCAGGGGGCCGGCCCCTCCACTTT
15	TRBV6-5	-	TRBJ1-1	-	CASSIQGPMNTEAFF	TGTGCCAGCAGTATACAGGGCCCAATGAACACTGAAGCTTTCTTT